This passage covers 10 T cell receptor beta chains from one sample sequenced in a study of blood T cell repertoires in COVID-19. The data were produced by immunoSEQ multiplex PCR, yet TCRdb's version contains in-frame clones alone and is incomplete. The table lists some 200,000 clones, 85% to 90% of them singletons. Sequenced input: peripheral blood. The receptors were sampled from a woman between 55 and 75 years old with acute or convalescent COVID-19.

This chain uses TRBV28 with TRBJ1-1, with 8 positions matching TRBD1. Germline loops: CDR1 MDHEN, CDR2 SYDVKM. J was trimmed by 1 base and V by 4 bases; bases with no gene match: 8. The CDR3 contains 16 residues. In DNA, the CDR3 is TGTGCCAGCAGTTATATCCGGGGACAGGCGAACACTGAAGCTTTCTTT. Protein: CASSYIRGQANTEAFF.

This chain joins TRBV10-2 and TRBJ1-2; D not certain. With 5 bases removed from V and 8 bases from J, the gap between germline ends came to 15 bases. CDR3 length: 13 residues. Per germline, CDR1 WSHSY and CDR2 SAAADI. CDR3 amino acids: CASSSGRRNGYTF. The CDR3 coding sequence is TGCGCCAGCAGTAGTGGGAGAAGAAACGGCTACACCTTC.

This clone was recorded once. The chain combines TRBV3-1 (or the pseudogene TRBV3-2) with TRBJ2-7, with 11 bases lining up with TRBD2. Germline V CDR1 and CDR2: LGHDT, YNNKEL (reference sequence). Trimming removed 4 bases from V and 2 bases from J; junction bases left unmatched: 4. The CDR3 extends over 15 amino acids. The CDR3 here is CASSLGTSGTYEQYF. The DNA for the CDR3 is TGTGCCAGCAGCCTCGGGACTAGCGGAACCTACGAGCAGTACTTC.

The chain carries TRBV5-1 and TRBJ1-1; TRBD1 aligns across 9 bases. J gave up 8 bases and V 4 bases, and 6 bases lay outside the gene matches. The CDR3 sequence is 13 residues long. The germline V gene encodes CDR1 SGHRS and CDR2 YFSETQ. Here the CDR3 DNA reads TGCGCCAGCAGCCCCGGACAGGGGAGAGAAGCTTTCTTT. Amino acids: CASSPGQGREAFF.

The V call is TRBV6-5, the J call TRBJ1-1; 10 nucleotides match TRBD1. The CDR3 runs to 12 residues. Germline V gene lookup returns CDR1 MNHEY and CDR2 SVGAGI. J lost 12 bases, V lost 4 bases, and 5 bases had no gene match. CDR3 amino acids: CASSFLGQGPFF. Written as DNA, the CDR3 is TGTGCCAGCAGTTTCCTGGGACAGGGGCCTTTCTTT.

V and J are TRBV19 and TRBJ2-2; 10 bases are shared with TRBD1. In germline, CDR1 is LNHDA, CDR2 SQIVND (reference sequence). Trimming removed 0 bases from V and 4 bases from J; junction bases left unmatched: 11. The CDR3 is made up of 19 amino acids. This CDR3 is CASSIDHVTGGFGTGELFF. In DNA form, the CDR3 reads TGTGCCAGTAGTATAGATCACGTGACAGGGGGCTTTGGCACCGGGGAGCTGTTTTTT.

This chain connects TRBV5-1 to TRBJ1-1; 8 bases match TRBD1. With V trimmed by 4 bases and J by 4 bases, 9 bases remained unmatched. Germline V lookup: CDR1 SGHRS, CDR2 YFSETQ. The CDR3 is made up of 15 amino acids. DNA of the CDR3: TGCGCCAGCAGCCTTGACAGGGGCGGGTCCACTGAAGCTTTCTTT. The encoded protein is CASSLDRGGSTEAFF.

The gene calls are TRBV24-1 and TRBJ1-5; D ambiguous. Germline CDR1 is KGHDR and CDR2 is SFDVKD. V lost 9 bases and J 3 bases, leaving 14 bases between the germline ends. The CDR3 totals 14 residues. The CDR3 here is CATARNGPNQPQHF. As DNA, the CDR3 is TGTGCCACCGCACGCAACGGTCCCAATCAGCCCCAGCATTTT.

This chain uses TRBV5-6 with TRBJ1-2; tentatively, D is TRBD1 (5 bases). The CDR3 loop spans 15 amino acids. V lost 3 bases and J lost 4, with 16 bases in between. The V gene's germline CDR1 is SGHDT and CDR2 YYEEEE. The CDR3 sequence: CASSSRGTWGYGYTF. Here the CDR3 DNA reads TGTGCCAGCAGCTCAAGGGGTACGTGGGGCTATGGCTACACCTTC. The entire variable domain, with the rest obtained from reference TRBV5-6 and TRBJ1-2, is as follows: DAGVTQSPTHLIKTRGQQVTLRCSPKSGHDTVSWYQQALGQGPQFIFQYYEEEERQRGNFPDRFSGHQFPNYSSELNVNALLLGDSALYLCASSSRGTWGYGYTFGSGTRLTVV.

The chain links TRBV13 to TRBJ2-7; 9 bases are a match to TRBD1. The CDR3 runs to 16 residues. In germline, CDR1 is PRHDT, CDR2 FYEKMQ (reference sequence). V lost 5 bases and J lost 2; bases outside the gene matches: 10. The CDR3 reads CASSTTGTGNPYEQYF. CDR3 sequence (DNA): TGTGCCAGCAGCACCACCGGGACAGGGAATCCCTACGAGCAGTACTTC.